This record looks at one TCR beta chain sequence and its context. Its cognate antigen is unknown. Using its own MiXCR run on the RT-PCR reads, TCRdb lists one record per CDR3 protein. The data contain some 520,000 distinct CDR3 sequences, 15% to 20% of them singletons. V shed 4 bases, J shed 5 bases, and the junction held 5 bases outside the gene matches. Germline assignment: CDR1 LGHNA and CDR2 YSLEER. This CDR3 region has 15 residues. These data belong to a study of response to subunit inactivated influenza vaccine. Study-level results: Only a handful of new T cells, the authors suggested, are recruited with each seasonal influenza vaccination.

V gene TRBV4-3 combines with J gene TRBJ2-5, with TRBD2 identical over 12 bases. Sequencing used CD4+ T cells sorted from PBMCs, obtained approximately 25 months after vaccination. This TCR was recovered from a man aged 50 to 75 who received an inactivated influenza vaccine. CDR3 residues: CASSLTGTSGETQYF. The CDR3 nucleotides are TGCGCCAGCAGCCTAACCGGGACTAGCGGGGAGACCCAGTACTTC.